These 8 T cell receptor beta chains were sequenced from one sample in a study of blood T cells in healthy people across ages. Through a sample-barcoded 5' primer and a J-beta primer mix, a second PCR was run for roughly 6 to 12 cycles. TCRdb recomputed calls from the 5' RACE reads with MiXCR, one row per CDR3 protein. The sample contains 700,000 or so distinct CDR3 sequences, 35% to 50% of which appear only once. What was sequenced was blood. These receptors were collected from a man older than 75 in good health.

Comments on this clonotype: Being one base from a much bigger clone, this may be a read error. CDR3 DNA: TGCAGCGTGAGCTTACTAGCGGGGACAGATACGCAGTATTTT. This sequence encodes CSVSLLAGTDTQYF. The chain recombines TRBV29-1 with TRBJ2-3, with TRBD2 matching over 10 bases. Per germline, CDR1 SQVTM and CDR2 ANQGSEA. This CDR3 comprises 14 residues. V lost 6 bases and J lost 3; bases outside the gene matches: 6.

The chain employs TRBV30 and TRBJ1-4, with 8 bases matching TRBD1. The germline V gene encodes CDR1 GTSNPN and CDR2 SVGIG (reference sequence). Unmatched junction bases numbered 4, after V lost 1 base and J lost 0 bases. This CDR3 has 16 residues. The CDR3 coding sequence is TGTGCCTGGAGTGCCCCGACAGGGGCAACTAATGAAAAACTGTTTTTT. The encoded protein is CAWSAPTGATNEKLFF.

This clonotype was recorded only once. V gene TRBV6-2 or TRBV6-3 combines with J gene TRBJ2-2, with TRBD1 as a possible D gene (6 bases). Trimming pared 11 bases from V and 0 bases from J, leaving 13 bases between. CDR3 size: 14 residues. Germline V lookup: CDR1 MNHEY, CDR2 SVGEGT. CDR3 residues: CASKPGANTGELFF. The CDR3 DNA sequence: TGTGCCTCGAAGCCAGGGGCGAACACCGGGGAGCTGTTTTTT.

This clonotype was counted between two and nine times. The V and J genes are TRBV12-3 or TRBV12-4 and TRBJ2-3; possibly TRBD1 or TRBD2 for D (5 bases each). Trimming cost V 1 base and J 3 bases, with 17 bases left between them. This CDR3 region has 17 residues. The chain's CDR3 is CASSLGGRDPRTDTQYF. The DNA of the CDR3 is TGTGCCAGCAGTTTAGGGGGACGGGACCCTAGGACAGATACGCAGTATTTT.

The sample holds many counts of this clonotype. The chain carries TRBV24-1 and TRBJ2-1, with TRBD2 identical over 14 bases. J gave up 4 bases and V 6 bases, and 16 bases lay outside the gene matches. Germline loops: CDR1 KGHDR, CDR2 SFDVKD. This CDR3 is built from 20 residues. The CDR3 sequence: CATSRGLAGAEGSRYNEQFF. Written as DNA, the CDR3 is TGTGCCACCAGTAGGGGACTAGCGGGAGCCGAGGGCAGCCGATACAATGAGCAGTTCTTC.

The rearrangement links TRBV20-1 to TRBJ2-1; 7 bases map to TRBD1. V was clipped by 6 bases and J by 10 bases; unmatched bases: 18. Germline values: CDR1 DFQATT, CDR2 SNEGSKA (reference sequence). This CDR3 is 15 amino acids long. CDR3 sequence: CSASTPGQISYEQFF. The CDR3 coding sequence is TGCAGTGCGAGTACACCGGGACAGATCTCCTACGAGCAGTTCTTC.

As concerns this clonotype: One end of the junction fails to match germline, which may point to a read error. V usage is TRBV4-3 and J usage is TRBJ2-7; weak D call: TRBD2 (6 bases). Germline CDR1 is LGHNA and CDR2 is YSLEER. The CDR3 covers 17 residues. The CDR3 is CASSQEWGMGGNYKQYF. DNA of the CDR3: TGCGCCAGCAGCCAAGAGTGGGGTATGGGCGGGAACTACAAGCAGTACTTC.

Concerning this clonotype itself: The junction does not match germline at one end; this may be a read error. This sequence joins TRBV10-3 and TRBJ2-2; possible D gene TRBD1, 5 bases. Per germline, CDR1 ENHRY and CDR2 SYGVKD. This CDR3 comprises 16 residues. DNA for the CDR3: TGTGCCCTCAGTGCCCACCCAGGGTTGAACACCGGGGAGCTGTTTTTT. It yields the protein CALSAHPGLNTGELFF.